This entry lists 8 T cell receptor beta chains sequenced from one sample in a study of shared clonotypes between healthy human individuals. Clones were read by immunoSEQ multiplex PCR, and TCRdb kept only the in-frame ones, dropping some. In the table there are 2 million to 3 million clones, 85% to 95% of which are singletons. The sample comprised naive CD4+ T cells sorted from blood. Subset of the sample: CD45RA+ positively selected. These receptors all stem from a man aged 18-30 years in good health.

On this clone itself: This sample also contains other DNA sequences that code for the same CDR3. The gene calls are TRBV29-1 and TRBJ2-2; D remains ambiguous. Trimming shortened V by 3 bases and J by 1 base, and 3 bases separated the two germline ends. Looked up from germline, CDR1 is SQVTM and CDR2 is ANQGSEA. The CDR3 contains 12 residues. The DNA of the CDR3 is TGCAGCGTTGACAGGAACACCGGGGAGCTGTTTTTT. Protein: CSVDRNTGELFF.

This clone appeared a few times. The gene calls are TRBV5-1 and TRBJ1-4; D is perhaps TRBD1 (5 bases). The germline V gene has CDR1 SGHRS and CDR2 YFSETQ. V lost 4 bases to trimming and J lost 5 bases, with 12 bases between them. The CDR3 is 14 amino acids. This chain's CDR3 is CASSAAGVNEKLFF. The CDR3 DNA is TGCGCCAGCAGCGCGGCGGGGGTAAATGAAAAACTGTTTTTT.

This clone was observed a single time. The chain joins TRBV18 to TRBJ2-1; D call uncertain. The CDR3 is 15 amino acids. The germline gives CDR1 KGHSH, CDR2 LQKENI. The V end was cut by 3 bases, the J end by 12 bases, with 21 bases between. The CDR3 sequence is CASSPGSESSSPQFF. The DNA of the CDR3 is TGTGCCAGCTCACCTGGGTCGGAGAGCAGCTCACCGCAGTTCTTC.

This sequence joins TRBV5-1 and TRBJ2-3, with 7 nucleotides matching TRBD2. V trimming: 5 bases; J trimming: 2 bases; junction bases outside the gene matches: 14. Per germline, CDR1 SGHRS and CDR2 YFSETQ. The length of the CDR3 is 17 residues. CDR3: CASSWRDSGRATDTQYF. In DNA form, the CDR3 reads TGCGCCAGCAGTTGGCGTGATAGTGGGAGGGCCACAGATACGCAGTATTTT.

The chain has TRBV2 and TRBJ2-3, with 11 bases lining up with TRBD2. Looked up from germline, CDR1 is SNHLY and CDR2 is FYNNEI. This CDR3 has 11 residues. V trimming: 5 bases; J trimming: 15 bases; junction bases outside the gene matches: 4. CDR3 DNA sequence: TGTGCCAGCAGTCTAGCGGGGGGCCAATATTTT. Protein product: CASSLAGGQYF.

V usage is TRBV29-1 and J usage is TRBJ2-2, with 8 bases that match TRBD1. V lost 4 bases and J lost 8; bases outside the gene matches: 0. There are 11 residues in the CDR3. Germline assignment: CDR1 SQVTM and CDR2 ANQGSEA. CDR3 region: CSVGQGGELFF. The CDR3 DNA is TGCAGCGTTGGACAGGGGGGGGAGCTGTTTTTT.

The V and J genes are TRBV11-3 and TRBJ1-3; no firm D call. The V end lost 4 bases, the J end lost 0 bases, and 7 bases lay between the germline ends. CDR1 and CDR2 (germline): SGHNT, YENEEA. The CDR3 is made up of 14 amino acids. CDR3 residues: CASSSGSSGNTIYF. DNA of the CDR3: TGTGCCAGCAGCTCAGGATCCTCTGGAAACACCATATATTTT.

V gene TRBV25-1 combines with J gene TRBJ1-6, with D uncertain. This CDR3 region has 16 residues. Per germline, CDR1 MGHDK and CDR2 SYGVNS. V gave up 6 bases and J gave up 0 bases, with 12 bases separating them. CDR3 sequence reads: CASRSTGSSYNSPLHF. The CDR3 DNA is TGTGCCAGCAGGTCCACGGGGAGCTCCTATAATTCACCCCTCCACTTT.